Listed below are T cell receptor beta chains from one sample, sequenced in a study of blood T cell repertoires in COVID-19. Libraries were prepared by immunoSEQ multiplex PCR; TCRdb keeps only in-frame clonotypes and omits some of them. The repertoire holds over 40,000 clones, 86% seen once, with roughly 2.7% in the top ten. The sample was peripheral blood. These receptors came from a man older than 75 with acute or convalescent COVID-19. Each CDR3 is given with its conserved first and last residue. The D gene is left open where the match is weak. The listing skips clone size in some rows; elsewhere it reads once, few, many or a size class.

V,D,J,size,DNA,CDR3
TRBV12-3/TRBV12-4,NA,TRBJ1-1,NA,TGTGCCAGCAGTAAAGGACAGTCCACTGAAGCTTTCTTT,CASSKGQSTEAFF
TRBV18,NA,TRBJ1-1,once,TGTGCCAGCTCACCCCAGGACGGGACTTTCTTT,CASSPQDGTFF
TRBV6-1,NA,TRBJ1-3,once,TGTGCCAGCAGTGTAGACCCCAGGGAGGTTAGCTCTGGAAACACCATATATTTT,CASSVDPREVSSGNTIYF
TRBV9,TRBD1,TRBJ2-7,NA,TGTGCCAGCAGCGTAGGACAGGGGGCTTCCTACGAGCAGTACTTC,CASSVGQGASYEQYF
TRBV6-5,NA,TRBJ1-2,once,TGTGCCAGCAGGCTCGAGGCGCTTACTAACTATGGCTACACCTTC,CASRLEALTNYGYTF
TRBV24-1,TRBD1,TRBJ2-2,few,TGTGCCACCAGGGCAGGGGGAACCGGGGAGCTGTTTTTT,CATRAGGTGELFF
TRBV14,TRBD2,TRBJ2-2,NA,TGTGCCAGCAGCCCCCTGAGGGGCGGGGGTTGGACCGGGGAGCTGTTTTTT,CASSPLRGGGWTGELFF
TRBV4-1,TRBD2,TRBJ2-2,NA,TGCGCCAGCAGCCAAGTAGGGACGGGAGGGATTAACACCGGGGAGCTGTTTTTT,CASSQVGTGGINTGELFF
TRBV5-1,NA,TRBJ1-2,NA,TGCGCCAGCAGCCTAGGCACCCAGGGAATCGGAAGGGCTAACTATGGCTACACCTTC,CASSLGTQGIGRANYGYTF
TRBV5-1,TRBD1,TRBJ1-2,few,TGCGCCAGCAGCCGCGGGACAGGGGATGACTACACCTTC,CASSRGTGDDYTF
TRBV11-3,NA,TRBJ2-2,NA,TGTGCCAGCAGCTTAGACAGGAGGGGGGAGCTGTTTTTT,CASSLDRRGELFF
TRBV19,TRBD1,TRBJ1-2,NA,TGTGCCAGTAGTCCTGACCTTGACAGGGGTGGAGGCTACACCTTC,CASSPDLDRGGGYTF
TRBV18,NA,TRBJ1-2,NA,TGTGCCAGCTCCCCCTCTCCCCCCCCAGAGCGGGGCTACACCTTC,CASSPSPPPERGYTF
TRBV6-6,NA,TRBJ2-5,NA,TGTGCCAGCAGTGCAGGATGGGCGGGGGAGACCCAGTACTTC,CASSAGWAGETQYF
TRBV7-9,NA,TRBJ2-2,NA,TGTGCCAGCAGCTTATTGGAGGGGTACGGCGGGGAGCTGTTTTTT,CASSLLEGYGGELFF
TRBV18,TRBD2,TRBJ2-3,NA,TGTGCCAGCTCACCATTCTCTAGCGGGGGCACAGATACGCAGTATTTT,CASSPFSSGGTDTQYF
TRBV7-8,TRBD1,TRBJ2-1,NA,TGTGCCAGCAGCCCATTGGGACAGGACAACAATGAGCAGTTCTTC,CASSPLGQDNNEQFF
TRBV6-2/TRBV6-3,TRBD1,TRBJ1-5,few,TGTGCCAGCAGCTCCCAGGGGGTTCAGCCCCAGCATTTT,CASSSQGVQPQHF
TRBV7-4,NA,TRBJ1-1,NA,TGTGCCAGCAGCTTAGGCAGAATGAACACTGAAGCTTTCTTT,CASSLGRMNTEAFF
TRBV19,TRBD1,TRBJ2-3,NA,TGTGCCACCCAGCCGGGGACAGGGAAGAGGGGCACAGATACGCAGTATTTT,CATQPGTGKRGTDTQYF
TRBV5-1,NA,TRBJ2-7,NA,TGCGCCAGCAGCATAACAGGGAAGCCCAGCTCCTACGAGCAGTACTTC,CASSITGKPSSYEQYF
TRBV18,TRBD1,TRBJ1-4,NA,TGTGCCAGCTCACCCCGACAGGGAGTCGAACTAAATGAAAAACTGTTTTTT,CASSPRQGVELNEKLFF
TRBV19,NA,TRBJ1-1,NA,TGTGCCAGTACCTCTACTACGGGGGCTTTCTTT,CASTSTTGAFF
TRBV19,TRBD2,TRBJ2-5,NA,TGTGCCAGTAGTTCACCCGGGACTAGCGGCCAAGAGACCCAGTACTTC,CASSSPGTSGQETQYF
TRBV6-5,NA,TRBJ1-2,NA,TGTGCCAGCAGCCATCCAGACAGTGATGGCTACACCTTC,CASSHPDSDGYTF
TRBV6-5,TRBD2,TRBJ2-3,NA,TGTGCCAGCAGTTACTCTCGCGGGGGGGCCTGGGATACGCAGTATTTT,CASSYSRGGAWDTQYF
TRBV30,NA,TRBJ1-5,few,TGTGCCTGGAGCGAGGGACACATTAATCAGCCCCAGCATTTT,CAWSEGHINQPQHF
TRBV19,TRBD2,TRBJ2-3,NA,TGTGCCAGTAAGCTAATGTCGAAGCCTCTAGCGGGGGAAAGCACAGATACGCAGTATTTT,CASKLMSKPLAGESTDTQYF
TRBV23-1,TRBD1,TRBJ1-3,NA,TGCGCCAGCAGACCCGACAGGGTTGGAAACACCATATATTTT,CASRPDRVGNTIYF
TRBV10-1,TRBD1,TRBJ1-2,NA,TGCGCCAGCAGTGAGTCCAGACAGGGATTTGGCTACACCTTC,CASSESRQGFGYTF
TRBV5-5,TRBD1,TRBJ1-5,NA,TGTGCCAGCAGCTTGGCCCCCGGGACAGGGTCATATCAGCCCCAGCATTTT,CASSLAPGTGSYQPQHF
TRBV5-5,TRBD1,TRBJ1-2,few,TGTGCCAGCAGGCAACAGGGGGCGGCTAACTATGGCTACACCTTC,CASRQQGAANYGYTF
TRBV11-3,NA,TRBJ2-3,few,TGTGCCAGCAGCTTGAGTAGCGGCACAGATACGCAGTATTTT,CASSLSSGTDTQYF
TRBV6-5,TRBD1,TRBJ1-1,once,TGTGCCAGCAGTTACGGGACAGGGTTGAACACTGAAGCTTTCTTT,CASSYGTGLNTEAFF
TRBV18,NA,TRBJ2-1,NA,TGTGCCAGCTCACAGGAGACTGACAATGAGCAGTTCTTC,CASSQETDNEQFF
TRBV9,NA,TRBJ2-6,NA,TGTGCCAGCAGCGTAGAGGGGGTTGGAGCCAACGTCCTGACTTTC,CASSVEGVGANVLTF
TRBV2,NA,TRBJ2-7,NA,TGTGCCAGCAGTGTAGGACAGCCCCCCTACGAGCAGTACTTC,CASSVGQPPYEQYF
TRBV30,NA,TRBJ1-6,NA,TGTGCCTGGAGTAGCCAGGGAAATTCACCCCTCCACTTT,CAWSSQGNSPLHF
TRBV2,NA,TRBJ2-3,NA,TGTGCCAGCAGTGGTGATAGGGGAGGAGATACGCAGTATTTT,CASSGDRGGDTQYF
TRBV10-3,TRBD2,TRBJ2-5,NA,TGTGCCATCAGTGAACTAGCGGGGACCCAAGAGACCCAGTACTTC,CAISELAGTQETQYF